This TCR beta chain was captured by sequencing in a study of blood T cells in healthy people across ages. For the second PCR, which ran for about 6 to 11 cycles, a sample-barcoded 5' primer and a J-beta primer mix were used. TCRdb recomputed calls from the 5' RACE reads with MiXCR, one row per CDR3 protein. This table has hundreds of thousands of distinct CDR3 sequences, 27% appearing once. The CDR3 contains 15 residues. The V and J ends lost 0 bases and 1 base respectively, with 9 bases between them. CDR1 ENHRY and CDR2 SYGVKD come from the germline V gene. These sequences were also reported in another study, on T cells of mothers and their children.

The receptor was isolated from a boy aged 2 to 10 in good health. Sequencing input: blood. This chain uses TRBV10-3 with TRBJ2-5; no clear D gene. In nucleotides, the CDR3 is TGTGCCATCAGTGAGTCGAAGGCAGTCCAAGAGACCCAGTACTTC. Translated, it gives CAISESKAVQETQYF.